The rows below give T cell receptor beta chains drawn from one sample of a study of TIL therapy for anti-PD-1-resistant metastatic lung cancer. Method: immunoSEQ multiplex PCR; TCRdb's copy keeps in-frame clones and lacks some. The sample shows 20,000 to 25,000 clones, around 81% of them seen only once. The sample here was blood, taken at baseline. The receptors come from a person aged 25-80 years with non-small cell lung cancer. The CDR3 runs from the conserved cysteine through the conserved F or W. Fields, in order: clone size, D gene, J gene, V gene, CDR3 DNA, CDR3 protein. D genes are given only for firm matches. Size is stated for part of the rows, as once, few or many counts, or as a class when the clone is expanded.

>NA|TRBD2|TRBJ2-1|TRBV6-9
TGTGCCAGCAGTTCGGGACTACGACAGTTCTTC
CASSSGLRQFF
>few|NA|TRBJ2-7|TRBV6-1
TGTGCCAGCAGTGGTCGGTCGCCCTACGAGCAGTACTTC
CASSGRSPYEQYF
>few|NA|TRBJ1-5|TRBV6-5
TGTGCCAGCAGGAACCGAGGGCAGCCCCAGCATTTT
CASRNRGQPQHF
>NA|NA|TRBJ1-4|TRBV9
TGTGCCAGCAGCGCCGACCTGAGGGGTGGTGAAAAACTGTTTTTT
CASSADLRGGEKLFF
>NA|NA|TRBJ2-7|TRBV6-5
TGTGCCAGCAGGGGGAGTGCAGCCTCCTACGAGCAGTACTTC
CASRGSAASYEQYF
>NA|TRBD2|TRBJ2-3|TRBV6-4
TGTGCCAGCAGTGACACTAGCGGGGGGACAGATACGCAGTATTTT
CASSDTSGGTDTQYF
>NA|TRBD2|TRBJ2-7|TRBV28
TGTGCCAGCAGTGCGGGGAGGGGAGTCGAGCAGTACTTC
CASSAGRGVEQYF
>once|TRBD2|TRBJ2-3|TRBV5-4
TGTGCCAGCAGCCGGACTAGCGGGAGAACAGATACGCAGTATTTT
CASSRTSGRTDTQYF
>NA|NA|TRBJ1-1|TRBV2
TGTGCCAGCAGTGAGGTGCGCTCTCCGGGCACTGAAGCTTTCTTT
CASSEVRSPGTEAFF
>NA|NA|TRBJ1-6|TRBV5-1
TGCGCCAGCAGCGAGGGGACTACTAATTCACCCCTCCACTTT
CASSEGTTNSPLHF
>once|NA|TRBJ2-5|TRBV19
TGTGCCAGTAGCAGGGGGGAGATCGGGACCCAGTACTTC
CASSRGEIGTQYF
>NA|TRBD2|TRBJ2-3|TRBV6-4
TGTGCCAGCAGTGAGACTAGCGGGGGCACAGATACGCAGTATTTT
CASSETSGGTDTQYF
>NA|NA|TRBJ1-3|TRBV30
TGTGCCTGGATGGGAAACACCATATATTTT
CAWMGNTIYF
>once|TRBD2|TRBJ2-3|TRBV6-4
TGTGCCAGCAGTGACTCGACTAGCGGGGGGGCAGATACGCAGTATTTT
CASSDSTSGGADTQYF
>NA|NA|TRBJ1-4|TRBV5-1
TGCGCCAGCAGCTTGGGACAGGATTATGCTAATGAAAAACTGTTTTTT
CASSLGQDYANEKLFF
>NA|TRBD2|TRBJ2-1|TRBV6-4
TGTGCCAGCAGTCAACTAGCGGGGTCCTACAATGAGCAGTTCTTC
CASSQLAGSYNEQFF
>NA|NA|TRBJ2-7|TRBV4-2
TGTGCCAGCAGCCAAGGCAGGTTATACGAGCAGTACTTC
CASSQGRLYEQYF
>few|NA|TRBJ2-7|TRBV19
TGTGCCAGTAGCCAGCAAAGGAGCTCCTACGAGCAGTACTTC
CASSQQRSSYEQYF
>NA|TRBD2|TRBJ2-7|TRBV19
TGTGCCAGTAGTATGTTTGCGGGAGGCACCTACGAGCAGTACTTC
CASSMFAGGTYEQYF
>NA|TRBD1|TRBJ2-5|TRBV7-2
TGTGCCAGCAGCTTAGGCGACAGGGTCGAGGAGACCCAGTACTTC
CASSLGDRVEETQYF
>NA|NA|TRBJ1-1|TRBV28
TGTGCCAGCATTTGGGGGAATGGGCACACTGAAGCTTTCTTT
CASIWGNGHTEAFF
>medium-sized|NA|TRBJ2-7|TRBV4-1
TGCGCCAGCAGCCAAGGACCCGGCGGCTACGAGCAGTACTTC
CASSQGPGGYEQYF
>NA|NA|TRBJ1-1|TRBV20-1
TGCAGTGCTGAGGTGGCGACTGAAGCTTTCTTT
CSAEVATEAFF
>NA|NA|TRBJ1-4|TRBV5-5
TGTGCCAGCAGCCTATCAGGGCTGGGTAATGAAAAACTGTTTTTT
CASSLSGLGNEKLFF
>NA|NA|TRBJ2-1|TRBV11-3
TGTGCCAGCAGCTTTGGGGTGTTCCCCTACAATGAGCAGTTCTTC
CASSFGVFPYNEQFF
>NA|NA|TRBJ1-1|TRBV9
TGTGCCAGCAGCGCATCGGACGGGGAAGCTTTCTTT
CASSASDGEAFF
>NA|TRBD1|TRBJ2-1|TRBV5-4
TGTGCCAGCAGGATAGACAGGGGACCCTACAATGAGCAGTTCTTC
CASRIDRGPYNEQFF
>NA|TRBD1|TRBJ2-5|TRBV2
TGTGCCAGCAGTCCCTCCCGGGACAGCTCCGAAGAGACCCAGTACTTC
CASSPSRDSSEETQYF
>NA|NA|TRBJ1-1|TRBV6-6
TGTGCCAGCAGTTACTCGATTACACAGGGCACTGAAGCTTTCTTT
CASSYSITQGTEAFF
>once|NA|TRBJ2-1|TRBV6-4
TGTGCCAGCAGTGACTCGCCAGGATCCTACAATGAGCAGTTCTTC
CASSDSPGSYNEQFF
>once|NA|TRBJ2-7|TRBV5-1
TGCGCCAGCAGCTCCAATTGGGGTGGCGAGCAGTACTTC
CASSSNWGGEQYF
>NA|NA|TRBJ2-1|TRBV11-3
TGTGCCAGCAGCTTAGAGGCACAGGGCAATGAGCAGTTCTTC
CASSLEAQGNEQFF
>once|NA|TRBJ2-5|TRBV4-3
TGCGCCAGCAGCCAAGATGATGAGACCCAGTACTTC
CASSQDDETQYF
>once|NA|TRBJ2-5|TRBV29-1
TGCAGCGTTGGCTACGGGACCTCCGATATCCAAGAGACCCAGTACTTC
CSVGYGTSDIQETQYF
>NA|NA|TRBJ2-3|TRBV28
TGTGCCAGCAGTCCGAGCGGAGCACGAACCTGGGGCACAGATACGCAGTATTTT
CASSPSGARTWGTDTQYF
>NA|TRBD1|TRBJ2-5|TRBV28
TGTGCCAGCAGTTTCTGGAATGTCGGACAGGGCCGGGAGACCCAGTACTTC
CASSFWNVGQGRETQYF
>NA|NA|TRBJ1-6|TRBV28
TGTGCCAGCAGTTTACGAGGCAATAGATCACCCCTCCACTTT
CASSLRGNRSPLHF
>NA|NA|TRBJ2-1|TRBV9
TGTGCCAGCAGCGTAGGCACCAGCTCCTACAATGAGCAGTTCTTC
CASSVGTSSYNEQFF
>few|TRBD1|TRBJ1-5|TRBV4-1
TGCGCCAGCAGCCTCACCGGGACAGGGGTCGGGCAGCCCCAGCATTTT
CASSLTGTGVGQPQHF
>NA|TRBD2|TRBJ2-2|TRBV6-1
TGTGCCAGTCTAGCGGGAGCGCGCACCGGGGAGCTGTTTTTT
CASLAGARTGELFF
>NA|NA|TRBJ2-5|TRBV15
TGTGCCACCAGCAGAGTGGTCGGGGCCGGGGAGACCCAGTACTTC
CATSRVVGAGETQYF
>NA|TRBD1|TRBJ1-3|TRBV28
TGTGCCAGCACCCGGGACAGGGGGCGCCCCATAAACACCATATATTTT
CASTRDRGRPINTIYF